Sequencing of this TCR beta chain was carried out in a study of blood T cell repertoires in COVID-19. The method was immunoSEQ multiplex PCR; TCRdb's version includes in-frame clones alone and lacks a portion of them. This table has roughly 400,000 clones, 88% appearing once. The sequence was obtained from a young woman who had been exposed to COVID-19. Material: PBMCs or T cells enriched from blood (not recorded which).

In DNA form, the CDR3 reads TGTGCCAGCAGCCGGGGACAGGGGGCGACCAGCGTCTACGAGCAGTACTTC. Translation: CASSRGQGATSVYEQYF. The chain employs TRBV7-9 and TRBJ2-7; 12 positions agree with TRBD1. The J segment lost 3 bases and the V segment lost 5 bases, leaving 11 bases of the junction unmatched. The CDR3 is made up of 17 amino acids. In germline, CDR1 is SEHNR, CDR2 FQNEAQ (reference sequence).